Below, 19 T cell receptor beta chains from the same sample are listed, as sequenced in a study of memory B cells and T cells in multiple sclerosis. Stimulus-free culture yielded autoproliferating CFSE-dim and non-proliferating CFSE-high T cells, each sequenced separately. Pooled replicate wells came from about 50 million CFSE-labeled PBMCs cultured approximately 7 days without stimulus. Their target antigens are unknown. Libraries were prepared by immunoSEQ multiplex PCR; TCRdb keeps only in-frame clonotypes and omits some of them. Of 35,000 to 55,000 clones listed, more than 65% are singletons. The sample consisted of PBMCs from blood kept in culture. The receptor source for this set is a human donor with multiple sclerosis.

The gene calls are TRBV21-1 and TRBJ2-7; no check of the table's D call, TRBD1, against the DNA was made. TRBV21-1 is shown as a pseudogene. CDR3 size: 16 residues. The CDR3 DNA sequence: TGTGCCAGCAGCAAGAGGGGACAGGGGGAGAGAGGGGAGCAGTACTTC. It yields the protein CASSKRGQGERGEQYF.

The chain carries TRBV27 and TRBJ1-6, with 8 bases fitting TRBD1. CDR3 length equals 16 residues. The germline CDR1 and CDR2 sequences are MNHEY and SMNVEV (reference sequence). V lost 5 bases and J lost 10; bases outside the gene matches: 13. CDR3 protein: CASSPRTGRHESPLHF. The CDR3, as DNA: TGTGCCAGCAGTCCCCGGACAGGGAGGCATGAGTCACCCCTCCACTTT.

This clone was seen just once. The V and J genes are TRBV10-3 and TRBJ1-5, with D perhaps matching TRBD1 (6 bases). V lost 2 bases to trimming and J lost 7 bases, with 15 bases between them. This CDR3 region has 15 residues. Germline V gives CDR1 ENHRY, CDR2 SYGVKD. The CDR3 nucleotides are TGTGCCATCAGTGAGCGGGCTGCGGGGGCGCAGCCCCAGCATTTT. This codes for CAISERAAGAQPQHF.

This clone came up once. The rearrangement uses TRBV9 and TRBJ1-2, with D unclear. The V end was cut by 0 bases, the J end by 0 bases, with 6 bases between. Looked up from germline, CDR1 is SGDLS and CDR2 is YYNGEE. The CDR3 runs to 14 residues. Here the CDR3 DNA reads TGTGCCAGCAGCGTAGTTAGCGCTAACTATGGCTACACCTTC. It translates to CASSVVSANYGYTF.

This clone was picked up one time. The rearrangement joins TRBV7-9 to TRBJ2-3; D not certain. The CDR3 totals 14 residues. The germline V gene encodes CDR1 SEHNR and CDR2 FQNEAQ (reference sequence). Trimming took off 5 bases at V and 5 bases at J, with 14 bases between the two ends. The CDR3 DNA follows: TGTGCCAGCAGCGCACGGACCTCAGGAGATACGCAGTATTTT. It yields the protein CASSARTSGDTQYF. Looking up the rest from reference TRBV7-9 and TRBJ2-3 gives the full variable domain: DTGVSQNPRHKITKRGQNVTFRCDPISEHNRLYWYRQTLGQGPEFLTYFQNEAQLEKSRLLSDRFSAERPKGSFSTLEIQRTEQGDSAMYLCASSARTSGDTQYFGPGTRLTVL.

V usage is TRBV25-1 and J usage is TRBJ2-5; 14 bases line up with TRBD2. Germline CDR1 is MGHDK and CDR2 is SYGVNS. The CDR3 length is 14 residues. V lost 8 bases to trimming and J lost 2 bases; unmatched junction nucleotides: 1. The CDR3 bases are TGTGCCAGCCGGACTAGCGGGGGGCAAGAGACCCAGTACTTC. It is translated as CASRTSGGQETQYF.

The gene calls are TRBV19 and TRBJ2-7; weak D call: TRBD1 (6 bases). Trimming shortened V by 5 bases and J by 0 bases, and 14 bases separated the two germline ends. The CDR3 is made up of 15 amino acids. Germline V gene sequence: CDR1 LNHDA, CDR2 SQIVND (reference sequence). The CDR3 region is CASSLLDSASYEQYF. Written as DNA, the CDR3 is TGTGCCAGTAGTCTTCTGGACAGCGCCTCCTACGAGCAGTACTTC.

The chain recombines TRBV6-5 with TRBJ1-4, with 8 bases lining up with TRBD1. J lost 6 bases, V lost 6 bases, and 9 bases had no gene match. The CDR3 is made up of 15 amino acids. The V gene's germline CDR1 is MNHEY and CDR2 SVGAGI. The DNA for the CDR3 is TGTGCCAGCAGCATCCCCGGGACAGGCTATGAAAAACTGTTTTTT. It is translated as CASSIPGTGYEKLFF.

The chain combines TRBV5-1 with TRBJ2-5; D ambiguous. CDR1 and CDR2 from the germline V gene are SGHRS and YFSETQ. CDR3 length: 13 amino acids. The V and J ends lost 0 bases and 5 bases respectively, with 8 bases between them. CDR3 loop: CASSLAGWETQYF. Written as DNA, the CDR3 is TGCGCCAGCAGCTTGGCTGGATGGGAGACCCAGTACTTC.

For the CDR3, the DNA is TGTGCCAGTACGAGGGGGATCGCGCGAACAGGGGGCGGATCGAACACTGAAGCTTTCTTT. Protein product: CASTRGIARTGGGSNTEAFF. The chain uses TRBV19 and TRBJ1-1, with 9 bases fitting TRBD1. CDR3 size: 20 residues. Losses at the gene ends were 7 bases for V and 1 base for J; bases not matched to a gene: 22. The V gene's germline CDR1 is LNHDA and CDR2 SQIVND (reference sequence).

This clone is a singleton in its sample. This chain uses TRBV7-8 with TRBJ2-1, with TRBD2 as a possible D gene (5 bases). The ends were cut back, 3 bases at V and 2 bases at J, with 8 bases in the middle. Germline-derived CDR1 and CDR2 are SGHVS and FQNEAQ. The CDR3 consists of 14 residues. As DNA, the CDR3 is TGTGCCAGCAGCTTGAGCGGAACCTACAATGAGCAGTTCTTC. This gives the protein CASSLSGTYNEQFF. Full variable domain (rest looked up from reference TRBV7-8 and TRBJ2-1): GAGVSQSPRYKVAKRGQDVALRCDPISGHVSLFWYQQALGQGPEFLTYFQNEAQLDKSGLPSDRFFAERPEGSVSTLKIQRTQQEDSAVYLCASSLSGTYNEQFFGPGTRLTVL.

This clone was counted a few times. J is TRBJ1-4 and V is TRBV6-6; D is perhaps TRBD1 (5 bases). Germline V gene lookup returns CDR1 MNHNY and CDR2 SVGAGI (reference sequence). Trimming pared 4 bases from V and 3 bases from J, leaving 9 bases between. The CDR3 sequence is 14 residues long. CDR3 sequence (DNA): TGTGCCAGCAGTTCCCAGGGATCTAATGAAAAACTGTTTTTT. It is translated as CASSSQGSNEKLFF.

The chain joins TRBV19 to TRBJ1-5, with a weak D call TRBD1 (6 bases). Germline CDR1 LNHDA, CDR2 SQIVND (reference sequence). The V end lost 5 bases, the J end lost 3 bases, and 14 bases lay between the germline ends. This CDR3 region has 15 residues. The CDR3 sequence is CASSPNGGLNQPQHF. The CDR3 DNA is TGTGCCAGTAGTCCCAATGGGGGCCTCAATCAGCCCCAGCATTTT.

This clone is judged medium-sized (0.01 to 0.1%). The chain joins TRBV9 to TRBJ2-5; the match to TRBD1 covers 10 bases. This CDR3 region has 14 residues. From germline, CDR1 is SGDLS and CDR2 YYNGEE. V lost 3 bases, J lost 3 bases, and 2 bases stayed unmatched. DNA of the CDR3: TGTGCCAGCAGCGCGGACAGGGGGGAAGAGACCCAGTACTTC. Its protein is CASSADRGEETQYF.

J is TRBJ1-6 and V is TRBV7-9, with 9 bases identical to TRBD1. Trimming removed 6 bases from V and 9 bases from J; junction bases left unmatched: 6. The CDR3 runs 14 residues. Germline V CDR1 and CDR2: SEHNR, FQNEAQ (reference sequence). The CDR3 region is CASSSGTGSSPLHF. The CDR3 coding sequence is TGTGCCAGCAGTTCCGGGACAGGGTCTTCACCCCTCCACTTT.

J is TRBJ1-1 and V is TRBV9; unclear D gene. Looked up from germline, CDR1 is SGDLS and CDR2 is YYNGEE. V shed 0 bases and J shed 1 base, with 10 bases lying between them. CDR3 length equals 15 residues. This chain's CDR3 is CASSVGPGRNTEAFF. The DNA of the CDR3 is TGTGCCAGCAGCGTAGGACCGGGGAGGAACACTGAAGCTTTCTTT.

The count of this clone is one. The rearrangement joins TRBV6-1 to TRBJ1-5; 7 bases align to TRBD1. CDR3 length equals 15 residues. Looked up from germline, CDR1 is MNHNS and CDR2 is SASEGT. V lost 2 bases, J lost 3 bases, and 4 bases stayed unmatched. This CDR3 reads CASSERGQNNQPQHF. The CDR3 DNA sequence: TGTGCCAGCAGTGAAAGGGGGCAAAACAATCAGCCCCAGCATTTT.

The chain joins TRBV7-9 to TRBJ2-4; TRBD2 matches 7 bases. Unmatched junction bases numbered 3, after V lost 1 base and J lost 6 bases. The CDR3 consists of 14 residues. Germline assignment: CDR1 SEHNR and CDR2 FQNEAQ (reference sequence). CDR3 sequence reads: CASSLDPGGNIQYF. In nucleotides, the CDR3 is TGTGCCAGCAGCTTAGACCCGGGGGGAAACATTCAGTACTTC.

The V gene is TRBV28, the J gene TRBJ1-5; D not certain. This CDR3 is 11 amino acids long. From germline, CDR1 is MDHEN and CDR2 SYDVKM. The CDR3 DNA follows: TGTGCAGCCGGGGGCAATCAGCCCCAGCATTTT. The encoded protein is CAAGGNQPQHF.